These 7 T cell receptor beta chains were sequenced from one sample in a study of blood T cell repertoires in COVID-19. The repertoire was sequenced with immunoSEQ multiplex PCR; TCRdb's copy has only in-frame clones and lacks some. The sample holds 440,000 or so clones, about 91% seen once. The source material was peripheral blood. The receptors come from a woman aged 35 to 49 with COVID-19, enrolled during active disease.

The chain combines TRBV5-6 with TRBJ1-2, with 7 bases matching TRBD1. Germline CDR1 is SGHDT and CDR2 is YYEEEE. The CDR3 runs 13 residues. The junction had 5 bases not matched to a gene; V was cut back by 4 bases and J by 5 bases. The CDR3 sequence: CASSRTGEYGYTF. The DNA for the CDR3 is TGTGCCAGCAGCCGTACAGGGGAATATGGCTACACCTTC. The full variable domain, its missing parts supplied by reference TRBV5-6 and TRBJ1-2, is DAGVTQSPTHLIKTRGQQVTLRCSPKSGHDTVSWYQQALGQGPQFIFQYYEEEERQRGNFPDRFSGHQFPNYSSELNVNALLLGDSALYLCASSRTGEYGYTFGSGTRLTVV.

This chain uses TRBV9 with TRBJ2-2; no definite D call. CDR1 and CDR2 (germline): SGDLS, YYNGEE. This CDR3 is 15 amino acids long. The V end lost 0 bases, the J end lost 2 bases, and 8 bases lay between the germline ends. The CDR3 bases are TGTGCCAGCAGCGTAGATAACAGAAACACCGGGGAGCTGTTTTTT. Translated, it gives CASSVDNRNTGELFF.

V usage is TRBV27 and J usage is TRBJ1-6; maybe TRBD1 (6 bases). The length of the CDR3 is 17 residues. Germline loops: CDR1 MNHEY, CDR2 SMNVEV (reference sequence). Trimming pared 1 base from V and 6 bases from J, leaving 16 bases between. The CDR3 loop is CASSLFSITGPNSPLHF. The CDR3 coding sequence is TGTGCCAGCAGTTTATTCTCGATTACAGGGCCTAATTCACCCCTCCACTTT.

The chain links TRBV5-1 to TRBJ1-1, with a tentative D call TRBD1 (5 bases). The CDR3 is 14 amino acids. Trimming shortened V by 9 bases and J by 1 base, and 16 bases separated the two germline ends. CDR1 and CDR2 (germline): SGHRS, YFSETQ. The CDR3 is CATYPGSGNTEAFF. The CDR3 DNA is TGCGCCACCTACCCAGGGTCGGGGAACACTGAAGCTTTCTTT. The complete variable domain, with remaining parts taken from reference TRBV5-1 and TRBJ1-1, reads KAGVTQTPRYLIKTRGQQVTLSCSPISGHRSVSWYQQTPGQGLQFLFEYFSETQRNKGNFPGRFSGRQFSNSRSEMNVSTLELGDSALYLCATYPGSGNTEAFFGQGTRLTVV.

The genes are TRBV5-4 and TRBJ2-1; D is possibly TRBD2 (6 bases). CDR1 SGHNT and CDR2 YYREEE come from the germline V gene (reference sequence). V lost 0 bases and J 0 bases, leaving 13 bases between the germline ends. This CDR3 has 17 amino acids. This CDR3 reads CASSLDGGRGSYNEQFF. The CDR3 nucleotides are TGTGCCAGCAGCTTGGACGGGGGACGGGGCTCCTACAATGAGCAGTTCTTC. The variable domain in full, with the rest retrieved from reference TRBV5-4 and TRBJ2-1, is ETGVTQSPTHLIKTRGQQVTLRCSSQSGHNTVSWYQQALGQGPQFIFQYYREEENGRGNFPPRFSGLQFPNYSSELNVNALELDDSALYLCASSLDGGRGSYNEQFFGPGTRLTVL.

The chain carries TRBV7-9 and TRBJ1-1; 9 nucleotides match TRBD1. Germline assignment: CDR1 SEHNR and CDR2 FQNEAQ (reference sequence). The V gene end was trimmed by 4 bases and the J gene end by 5 bases; junction bases not matched to a gene: 11. CDR3 length: 16 residues. The CDR3 spells CASSSPPGQGETEAFF. In DNA, the CDR3 is TGTGCCAGCAGCTCGCCTCCGGGACAGGGTGAGACTGAAGCTTTCTTT.

J is TRBJ1-1 and V is TRBV7-9; tentative D call: TRBD1 (6 bases). From germline, CDR1 is SEHNR and CDR2 FQNEAQ (reference sequence). The CDR3 spans 13 residues. V lost 1 base and J lost 3, with 6 bases in between. CDR3 nucleotides: TGTGCCAGCAGCTTAGGGGGGCACACTGAAGCTTTCTTT. Amino acid sequence: CASSLGGHTEAFF.